This T cell receptor (beta chain) was documented in a study of T-cell reconstitution after alpha-beta-depleted transplantation in children. Study-wide results and caveats: Counts and diversity of T cells one year after transplant came mostly from newly produced T cells.

Construction of the TCRbeta library involved unique molecular identifiers. One entry per CDR3 protein, called by TCRdb with MiXCR from the PCR reads. The sample has a few hundred thousand distinct CDR3 sequences, about 7.3% seen once. This clonotype occurred a few times. Its specificity is unknown. The CDR3 spans 13 residues. CDR1 and CDR2 from the germline V gene are SEHNR and FQNEAQ (reference sequence). The germline V and J ends were trimmed by 5 bases and 0 bases, with 7 bases remaining between them. This TCR derives from a female patient between 2 and 15 years old who had a stem cell transplant for Fanconi anemia, so the T cells may come from the graft donor. Sequencing used peripheral blood, obtained 360 days after TCRalphabeta/CD19-depleted stem cell transplant. The chain employs TRBV7-9 and TRBJ1-1; no clear D. The CDR3 reads CASSLYMNTEAFF. The DNA of the CDR3 is TGTGCCAGCAGCCTATATATGAACACTGAAGCTTTCTTT.